One TCR beta chain is described in this entry. At least ten counts were recorded for this clonotype. Its recognized antigen is unknown. Base qualities are missing; no much larger clone stands one base away. The data belong to a study of neurological immune-mediated disorders (dated by TCRdb to the late 2010s). Regarding the study in general: The study compared peripheral blood TCR-beta repertoires of HTLV-I-associated myelopathy (HAM/TSP) patients, multiple sclerosis patients and healthy controls using UMI-based sequencing. The approximately 100 TCR-beta libraries included longitudinal samples, technical triplicates and paired sorted CD4+ and CD8+ T-cell subsets alongside PBMC samples. Technical triplicate libraries were sequenced to precisely calculate how much the frequency of each individual clone varied. The cohort comprised 68 subjects: some 14 HAM/TSP patients, 35 or so multiple sclerosis patients and about 20 healthy controls.

cDNA was synthesized by template-switch 5'RACE using a primer with a 10-nucleotide random unique molecular identifier that tagged each TCR transcript. Over 180 million TCR-beta sequences, covering 15-18 subjects, were produced in each sequencing run. The RNeasy kit was used for extraction of total RNA. TCR-beta VDJ regions were amplified with primers for the TCR constant region and the 5'RACE anchor, using the KAPA Real-time Library Amplification kit. A first PCR added sample indexes and Illumina adaptors, and a second PCR then raised library yield. After Ampure bead purification, the roughly 650 bp TCR product was size-selected on a 2% E-gel SizeSelection system. Library quality was checked on a Bioanalyzer, concentration was measured with Qubit, and libraries were quantified with the Kapa Library Quantification kit before pooling. An Illumina HiSeq 2500 was used to sequence the libraries paired-end at 2 x 150 bp. To increase sequence diversity, about 23-30% phiX was spiked into each library pool. As for the authors' bioinformatics: Quality-filtered reads were processed with the UMI-based MiGEC pipeline, and over 85% of raw TCR sequences were removed by the MiGEC pipeline during error correction. VDJ genes were aligned to IMGT germline references, and clonotypes were defined by unique CDR3 amino acid sequence plus V-J genes. Clonal expansion, Shannon diversity and CDR3 relatedness (CalcPairwiseDistances, ClusterSamples) were evaluated with VDJtools, and phylogenetic trees were built with CLCbio workbench. A clone was classed as expanded if it had 8 or more unique UMIs, a cutoff based on coefficient-of-variation modelling across technical triplicates. TCRdb trimmed the raw reads at Q25, called clones with MiXCR and kept productive beta chains. Here each entry gathers all rows of one CDR3 protein and keeps the most common genes and DNA. The V and J calls and clone size are TCRdb's, not the authors'. The sample table contains some 25,000 distinct CDR3 sequences; only one count was recorded for about 12% of them. About 5.5% of the sample is held by the ten biggest clonotypes.

From the cysteine up to the phenylalanine, the CDR3 has a length of 17 residues. Only the CDR3 DNA is retained, 51 bases long and in frame from the first base. For this chain, trimming is 2 bases at the V end and 3 bases at the J end, and the number of junction bases without a gene match is 5. Results the study describes overall, beyond this receptor: Across subjects, expanded clones never shared an identical CDR3 amino acid sequence, which suggests that the TCR-beta repertoires in every group were private. TCR clonal expansion was highest in HAM/TSP patients and lowest in MS patients, with MS patients falling below even healthy controls.

The sample's time point label, in plain terms: technical triplicate 1. Sorted-subset TCR libraries were prepared from around 1 million sorted CD4+ or CD8+ T cells. Peripheral blood was subjected to Ficoll-Hypaque density gradient centrifugation to isolate PBMCs, which were then cryopreserved in liquid nitrogen. The study also sequenced paired sorted CD4+ and CD8+ subsets from healthy controls, HAM/TSP patients and MS patients. Sequenced: CD4+ T cells from blood. The clonotype was recovered from a female donor with HTLV-1-associated myelopathy (HAM/TSP). This receptor chain uses TRBV6-7 and TRBJ1-4, and 11 bases in between align with TRBD1. TRBV6-7 is labeled an ORF, and its function is uncertain. DNA sequence: TGTGCCAGCAGTTACGGGGGACAGGGGGGAGCTAATGAAAAACTGTTTTTT. This codes for CASSYGGQGGANEKLFF.